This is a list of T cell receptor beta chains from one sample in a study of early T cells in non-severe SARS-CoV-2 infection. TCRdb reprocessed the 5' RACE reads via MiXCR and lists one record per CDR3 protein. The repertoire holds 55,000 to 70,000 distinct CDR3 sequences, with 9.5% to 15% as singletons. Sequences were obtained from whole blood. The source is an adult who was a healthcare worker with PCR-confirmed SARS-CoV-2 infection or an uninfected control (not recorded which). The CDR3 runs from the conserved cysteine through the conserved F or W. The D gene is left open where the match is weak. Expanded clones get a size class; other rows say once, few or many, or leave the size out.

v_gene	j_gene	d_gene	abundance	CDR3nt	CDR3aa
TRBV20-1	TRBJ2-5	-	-	TGCAGTGCTACATCGTGGAGGCAAGAGGCCCAGTACTTC	CSATSWRQEAQYF
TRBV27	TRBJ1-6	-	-	TGTGCCAGCGGGGCGGCCTGGGATTCACCCCTCCACTTT	CASGAAWDSPLHF
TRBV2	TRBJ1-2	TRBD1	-	TGTGCCAGCACTGAGGGGGCCTTTGACTATGGCTACACCTTC	CASTEGAFDYGYTF
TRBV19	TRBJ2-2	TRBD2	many	TGTGCCAGTAGTATCGGGGAGCGGGGGATCGGGGAGCTGTTTTTT	CASSIGERGIGELFF
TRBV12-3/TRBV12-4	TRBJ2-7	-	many	TGTGCCAGCAGTTTAGGGGGCCGGTCCTACGAGCAGTACTTC	CASSLGGRSYEQYF
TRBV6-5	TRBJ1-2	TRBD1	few	TGTGCCAGCAGTCCAACAGGGGATGGCTACACCTTC	CASSPTGDGYTF
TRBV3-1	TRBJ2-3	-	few	TGTGCCAGCAGCCAAGTAATGGGGATGGGGGATACGCAGTATTTT	CASSQVMGMGDTQYF
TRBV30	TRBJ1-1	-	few	TGTGCCTGGAGTGTTGGGTCGGGGACTGAAGCTTTCTTT	CAWSVGSGTEAFF
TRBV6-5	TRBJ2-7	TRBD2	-	TGTGCCAGCAGTTACGAGGTGCGGGGGGGAACATACTACGAGCAGTACTTC	CASSYEVRGGTYYEQYF
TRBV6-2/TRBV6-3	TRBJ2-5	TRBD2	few	TGTGCCAGCAGTTATCCGGGACTAGCGGATCAAGAGACCCAGTACTTC	CASSYPGLADQETQYF
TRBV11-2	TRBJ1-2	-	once	TGTGCCAGCAGCTTAATTGAGACAGCAGTCTACACCTTC	CASSLIETAVYTF
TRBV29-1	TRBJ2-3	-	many	TGCAGCGTTGAGGGGCTTGGAGGGTCCACAGATACGCAGTATTTT	CSVEGLGGSTDTQYF
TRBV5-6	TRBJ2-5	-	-	TGTGCCAGCAGCTTGGGGGACTCGGAAGAGACCCAGTACTTC	CASSLGDSEETQYF
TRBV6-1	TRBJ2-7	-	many	TGTGCCAGCAGTGAAGCTAGGGGAAGGTCCTACGAGCAGTACTTC	CASSEARGRSYEQYF
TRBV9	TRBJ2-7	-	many	TGTGCCAGCAGCGCCGCTGGGGGCGGTTTTGAATACGAGCAGTACTTC	CASSAAGGGFEYEQYF
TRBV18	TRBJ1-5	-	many	TGTGCCAGCTCACCGGGGGGGCAAAATCAGCCCCAGCATTTT	CASSPGGQNQPQHF